One TCR beta chain is described in this entry. This sample was included in a study of blood T cell repertoires in COVID-19. Across the study: Acute and convalescent COVID-19 samples came from the United States, Italy and Spain. T cells, B-cell-depleted T cells, or PBMCs supplied cDNA or gDNA.

Authors' processing steps: Amplifying reference gene primers gave estimates of nucleated cell counts. Assay used: immunoSEQ multiplex PCR; TCRdb lists only in-frame clones, some missing. V, J and clone size are those of that table, while D and trimming were read from the DNA. The sample holds around 270,000 clones, approximately 81% seen once. Germline CDR1 is LGHNA and CDR2 is YSLEER. V lost 1 base, J lost 0 bases, and 9 bases lay in between. This CDR3 has 15 amino acids. Sample: peripheral blood. The chain couples TRBV4-3 to TRBJ1-1; unclear D gene. This TCR derives from a man aged 60 to 75 with acute or convalescent COVID-19. This CDR3 reads CASSQARGMNTEAFF. The CDR3 DNA is TGCGCCAGCAGCCAAGCCAGAGGGATGAACACTGAAGCTTTCTTT.